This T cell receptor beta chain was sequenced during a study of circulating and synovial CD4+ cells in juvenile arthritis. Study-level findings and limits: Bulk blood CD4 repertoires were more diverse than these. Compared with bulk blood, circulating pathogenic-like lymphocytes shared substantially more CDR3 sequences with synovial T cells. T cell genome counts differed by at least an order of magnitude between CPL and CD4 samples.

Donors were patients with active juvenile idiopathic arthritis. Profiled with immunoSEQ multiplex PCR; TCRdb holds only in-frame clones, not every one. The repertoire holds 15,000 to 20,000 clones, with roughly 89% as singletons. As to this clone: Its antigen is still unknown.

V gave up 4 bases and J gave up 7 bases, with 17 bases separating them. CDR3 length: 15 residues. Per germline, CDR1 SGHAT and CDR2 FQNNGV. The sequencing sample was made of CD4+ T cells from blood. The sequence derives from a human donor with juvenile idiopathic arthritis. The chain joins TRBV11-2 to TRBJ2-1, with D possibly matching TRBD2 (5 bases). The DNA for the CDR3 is TGTGCCAGCAGCTCCGCTAGGGCGGGTAGGAATGAGCAGTTCTTC. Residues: CASSSARAGRNEQFF.